This T cell receptor (beta chain) was recorded in a study of T cell responses to AZD1222 COVID-19 vaccine. Looking at the study overall: Second-dose recipients at about 4 or about 12 weeks were treated as one pooled group. Study-wide points: A mostly white British donor set with more females was recruited, and clonal diversity was possibly underestimated. Baseline seropositives among AZD1222 recipients totaled only 5 to 7.

The V end was cut by 3 bases, the J end by 3 bases, with 14 bases between. Germline V CDR1 and CDR2: DFQATT, SNEGSKA (reference sequence). The CDR3 contains 14 residues. Here immunoSEQ multiplex PCR was the method, and the copy in TCRdb shows in-frame clones only, minus some. The sample shows around 130,000 clones, about 93% of them seen only once. Points on this clone: Its specificity is not known.

The sequencing used peripheral blood, collected on day 0 of AZD1222 vaccination. V and J are TRBV20-1 and TRBJ1-1, with D perhaps TRBD1 (6 bases). The clonotype comes from an adult in good health. As DNA, the CDR3 is TGCAGTGCTAGTGTCGGGTGGGGGCACACTGAAGCTTTCTTT. It encodes CSASVGWGHTEAFF.